The 32 T cell receptor beta chains below all came from one sample that was sequenced in a study of PD-1 blockade in mismatch repair-deficient tumors. This table comes from immunoSEQ multiplex PCR, and its TCRdb copy is limited to in-frame clones, with some not included. This table holds under 40,000 clones, approximately 88% found once. Material: PBMCs, obtained roughly 40 weeks after starting pembrolizumab. These receptors all come from an adult with mismatch repair-deficient cancer.

V gene TRBV28 combines with J gene TRBJ2-2, with TRBD1 matching 10 bases. The ends lost 4 bases at V and 0 bases at J; junction bases unmatched: 11. Germline CDR1 reads MDHEN; CDR2 reads SYDVKM. The CDR3 has 19 amino acids. The CDR3 is CASSSTGQGPPANTGELFF. The CDR3 DNA reads as TGTGCCAGCAGTTCAACGGGACAGGGGCCCCCTGCGAACACCGGGGAGCTGTTTTTT. The whole variable domain, remainder taken from reference TRBV28 and TRBJ2-2, is DVKVTQSSRYLVKRTGEKVFLECVQDMDHENMFWYRQDPGLGLRLIYFSYDVKMKEKGDIPEGYSVSREKKERFSLILESASTNQTSMYLCASSSTGQGPPANTGELFFGEGSRLTVL.

This sequence joins TRBV6-5 and TRBJ1-2; a possible D gene is TRBD1 (6 bases). Per the germline V gene, CDR1 is MNHEY and CDR2 is SVGAGI. With 5 bases removed from V and 4 bases from J, the gap between germline ends came to 14 bases. The CDR3 extends over 14 amino acids. CDR3 sequence (DNA): TGTGCCAGCAGTCCCGGGACACCGATCTATGGCTACACCTTC. This translates into CASSPGTPIYGYTF.

CDR3: CASSLARSSGPPYEQYF. CDR3 nucleotides: TGCGCCAGCAGCTTGGCCCGAAGTAGCGGGCCCCCCTACGAGCAGTACTTC. This chain connects TRBV5-1 to TRBJ2-7; 7 bases map to TRBD2. This CDR3 has 17 residues. The germline V gene encodes CDR1 SGHRS and CDR2 YFSETQ. V was pared by 0 bases and J by 2 bases, with 11 bases of the junction left unmatched.

The chain joins TRBV7-3 to TRBJ2-6; possibly TRBD1 for D (6 bases). In germline, CDR1 is SGHTA, CDR2 FQGTGA. The V gene lost 3 bases and the J gene lost 4 bases, with 10 bases spanning the gap. This CDR3 spans 15 amino acids. CDR3: CASSFRGAGANVLTF. The CDR3 DNA sequence: TGTGCCAGCAGCTTCAGGGGCGCCGGGGCCAACGTCCTGACTTTC.

The chain couples TRBV21-1 to TRBJ2-2; the D segment call TRBD2 is taken from the table without a DNA check. TRBV21-1 is a listed pseudogene. The CDR3 spans 15 residues. The CDR3 DNA follows: TGTGCCAGCAGCAAAGGGAGGAACCGCACCGGGGAGCTGTTTTTT. Translating it yields CASSKGRNRTGELFF.

This clone was picked up a small number of times. This chain joins TRBV15 and TRBJ2-7, with 10 bases aligning to TRBD2. The CDR3 is 16 amino acids. The germline V gene encodes CDR1 LNHNV and CDR2 YYDKDF (reference sequence). Germline trimming cut 0 bases from V and 6 bases from J; bases unmatched to any gene: 8. CDR3 sequence reads: CATSREGLAAAGEQYF. The CDR3 DNA sequence: TGTGCCACCAGCAGAGAAGGACTAGCGGCGGCGGGCGAGCAGTACTTC.

This clone was detected only a few times. The V and J genes are TRBV7-8 and TRBJ2-7, with D perhaps TRBD2 (5 bases). Germline CDR1 reads SGHVS; CDR2 reads FQNEAQ. V was clipped by 1 base and J by 2 bases, with 12 bases between them. This CDR3 region has 15 residues. Here the CDR3 DNA reads TGTGCCAGCAGCTTAGGGAGGACGCACACCTACGAGCAGTACTTC. This sequence encodes CASSLGRTHTYEQYF.

This clone has only a few counts. A read error is likely, as this CDR3 ends without the conserved phenylalanine or tryptophan. The DNA is omitted, as the CDR3 cannot be located on it reliably, and the CDR3 follows TCRdb's listing. The V call is TRBV5-1, the J call TRBJ2-7; the table's D call of TRBD1 was not tested on the DNA. Germline values: CDR1 SGHRS, CDR2 YFSETQ. Inclusive of both ends, the CDR3 amounts to 10 amino acids. CDR3 sequence reads: CASSLDGASL.

This chain links TRBV15 with TRBJ2-1, with D uncertain. Per germline, CDR1 LNHNV and CDR2 YYDKDF (reference sequence). This CDR3 is 15 amino acids long. Trimming left V 5 bases short and J 0 bases short, with 11 bases between. CDR3 in amino acids: CATSSRLSSYNEQFF. Written as DNA, the CDR3 is TGTGCCACCAGCTCACGACTTAGCTCCTACAATGAGCAGTTCTTC.

The chain combines TRBV13 with TRBJ2-7; D not certain. V was pared by 5 bases and J by 0 bases, with 8 bases between. Germline V gene sequence: CDR1 PRHDT, CDR2 FYEKMQ (reference sequence). CDR3 length equals 13 residues. This CDR3 reads CASSPPSSYEQYF. CDR3 coding DNA: TGTGCCAGCAGCCCTCCCAGCTCCTACGAGCAGTACTTC.

The chain has TRBV29-1 and TRBJ1-4, with D possibly being TRBD1 (5 bases). This CDR3 spans 15 amino acids. CDR1 SQVTM and CDR2 ANQGSEA come from the germline V gene. Trimming took off 6 bases at V and 1 base at J, with 15 bases between the two ends. The CDR3 region has the DNA TGCAGCGTGCCAGGGATAAGGGGAACTAATGAAAAACTGTTTTTT. Protein: CSVPGIRGTNEKLFF.

Note on this clone: One end of the junction fails to match germline, which may point to a read error. In DNA, the CDR3 is TGTGCCAGCAGCCTAGCGGGAGGGACAGATACGCAGTATTTT. This translates into CASSLAGGTDTQYF. This sequence joins TRBV7-9 and TRBJ2-3; 12 nucleotides agree with TRBD2. Germline-derived CDR1 and CDR2 are SEHNR and FQNEAQ (reference sequence). This CDR3 contains 14 residues.

This chain joins TRBV5-4 and TRBJ1-6; 7 nucleotides match TRBD1. This CDR3 is built from 16 residues. CDR1 SGHNT and CDR2 YYREEE come from the germline V gene (reference sequence). After removal of 4 bases from V and 5 bases from J, the junction contained 9 bases not matched to a gene. CDR3 in amino acids: CASSEGTVNHNSPLHF. The DNA of the CDR3 is TGTGCCAGCAGCGAGGGGACAGTTAACCATAATTCACCCCTCCACTTT.

This chain links TRBV7-9 with TRBJ2-7; 13 positions match TRBD2. This CDR3 contains 14 residues. CDR1 SEHNR and CDR2 FQNEAQ come from the germline V gene (reference sequence). The V gene end was trimmed by 3 bases and the J gene end by 5 bases; junction bases not matched to a gene: 1. This CDR3 is CASSFGTSGNEQYF. The DNA of the CDR3 is TGTGCCAGCAGCTTTGGGACTAGCGGGAACGAGCAGTACTTC.

This chain links TRBV7-2 with TRBJ1-5; D not certain. The CDR3 has 15 residues. V was pared by 1 base and J by 4 bases, with 11 bases between. Germline loops: CDR1 SGHTA, CDR2 FQGNSA. The CDR3 coding sequence is TGTGCCAGCAGCTTAGTCGGTGTCACTAATCAGCCCCAGCATTTT. This gives the protein CASSLVGVTNQPQHF. Looking up the rest from reference TRBV7-2 and TRBJ1-5 gives the full variable domain: GAGVSQSPSNKVTEKGKDVELRCDPISGHTALYWYRQSLGQGLEFLIYFQGNSAPDKSGLPSDRFSAERTGGSVSTLTIQRTQQEDSAVYLCASSLVGVTNQPQHFGDGTRLSIL.

This chain connects TRBV28 to TRBJ2-2, with TRBD2 as a possible D gene (5 bases). The V end was cut by 7 bases, the J end by 7 bases, with 19 bases between. CDR1 is MDHEN, CDR2 SYDVKM, per germline. This CDR3 comprises 15 residues. The CDR3, as DNA: TGTGCCAGCAAAGCTTCGAGTGCGGGCGGCGGGGAGCTGTTTTTT. Its translation is CASKASSAGGGELFF.

The chain employs TRBV27 and TRBJ2-1, with D possibly TRBD2 on 5 matching bases. Between the trimmed V and J ends, which lost 1 base and 5 bases, there was a span of 9 bases. The germline V gene has CDR1 MNHEY and CDR2 SMNVEV (reference sequence). This CDR3 is 14 amino acids long. The CDR3 loop is CASSLWESHNEQFF. CDR3 bases: TGTGCCAGCAGTTTATGGGAGTCACACAATGAGCAGTTCTTC.

This clone came up a few times. One end of the junction varies from germline; a read error may be responsible. The gene calls are TRBV5-1 and TRBJ2-7; TRBD1 agrees at 11 bases. The CDR3 runs to 12 residues. Germline loops: CDR1 SGHRS, CDR2 YFSETQ. CDR3 DNA: TGCGCCAGCAGCTTGGGGGACAGGGGGTATAACTTC. Translated: CASSLGDRGYNF.

V usage is TRBV6-1 and J usage is TRBJ2-7; TRBD2 agrees at 7 bases. V shed 3 bases and J 4 bases; nucleotides not matched to a gene: 9. Per the germline V gene, CDR1 is MNHNS and CDR2 is SASEGT. CDR3 length: 15 amino acids. CDR3 bases: TGTGCCAGCAGTGACGCTGGCGGGAGTGGTTACGAGCAGTACTTC. Its translation is CASSDAGGSGYEQYF.

The V call is TRBV2, the J call TRBJ2-5; no clear D gene. The V end lost 2 bases, the J end lost 5 bases, and 9 bases lay between the germline ends. Germline V gene lookup returns CDR1 SNHLY and CDR2 FYNNEI. This CDR3 has 13 residues. The CDR3 bases are TGTGCCAGCAGTGAATGGAGTGGGGAGACCCAGTACTTC. Translating it yields CASSEWSGETQYF. Supplemented by reference TRBV2 and TRBJ2-5, the full variable domain reads EPEVTQTPSHQVTQMGQEVILRCVPISNHLYFYWYRQILGQKVEFLVSFYNNEISEKSEIFDDQFSVERPDGSNFTLKIRSTKLEDSAMYFCASSEWSGETQYFGPGTRLLVL.

The J gene is TRBJ2-3, the V gene TRBV30; D not certain. Between the trimmed V and J ends, which lost 3 bases and 6 bases, there was a span of 13 bases. This CDR3 comprises 13 residues. Germline CDR1 is GTSNPN and CDR2 is SVGIG (reference sequence). The DNA for the CDR3 is TGTGCCTGGAGGGGCAAACCCTCGGATACGCAGTATTTT. It specifies CAWRGKPSDTQYF.

The V and J genes are TRBV25-1 and TRBJ2-3; D might be TRBD2 (5 bases). Trimming pared 8 bases from V and 6 bases from J, leaving 9 bases between. CDR1 is MGHDK, CDR2 SYGVNS, per germline. CDR3 length: 11 residues. The CDR3 region is CASGLADTQYF. CDR3 DNA: TGTGCCAGCGGACTCGCGGATACGCAGTATTTT.

The J gene is TRBJ1-2, the V gene TRBV7-9; 7 positions match TRBD1. CDR3 length equals 13 residues. In germline, CDR1 is SEHNR, CDR2 FQNEAQ (reference sequence). V was pared by 5 bases and J by 7 bases, with 7 bases of the junction left unmatched. The CDR3 sequence is CASSATGTGGYTF. The CDR3 DNA reads as TGTGCCAGCAGCGCGACAGGGACGGGTGGCTACACCTTC.

This clone was seen a handful of times. This chain joins TRBV28 and TRBJ1-2; D gene ambiguous. CDR1 and CDR2 from the germline V gene are MDHEN and SYDVKM. Trimming stripped 10 bases from V and 0 bases from J, with 12 bases between. The CDR3 spans 13 residues. The CDR3 loop is CATTTHSNYGYTF. The DNA of the CDR3 is TGTGCCACAACGACACATTCTAACTATGGCTACACCTTC.

V usage is TRBV5-5 and J usage is TRBJ1-3; D is unclear. Trimming took 4 bases from V and 0 from J, leaving 8 bases between them. The CDR3 extends over 14 amino acids. CDR1 is SGHKS and CDR2 is YYEKEE in the germline V gene (reference sequence). In DNA, the CDR3 is TGTGCCAGCAGCCGGTTTCGCTCTGGAAACACCATATATTTT. Translating gives CASSRFRSGNTIYF.

This CDR3 reads CASSARWRDREGEQYF. In DNA, the CDR3 is TGTGCCAGCAGCGCCAGATGGCGGGACAGGGAAGGTGAGCAGTACTTC. This chain links TRBV9 with TRBJ2-7, with TRBD1 matching over 9 bases. V lost 3 bases, J lost 7 bases, and 14 bases stayed unmatched. CDR1 and CDR2 (germline): SGDLS, YYNGEE. The CDR3 extends over 16 amino acids.

The chain couples TRBV28 to TRBJ2-1; maybe TRBD1 (5 bases). Germline CDR1 is MDHEN and CDR2 is SYDVKM. The germline V and J ends were trimmed by 10 bases and 6 bases, with 13 bases remaining between them. The CDR3 sequence is 12 residues long. The CDR3 DNA sequence: TGTGCCACCAAGGGCAGGGCCAATGAGCAGTTCTTC. This sequence encodes CATKGRANEQFF.

This sequence joins TRBV4-1 and TRBJ2-7, with D possibly being TRBD2 (5 bases). Trimming removed 1 base from V and 0 bases from J, with 10 bases in between. The CDR3 totals 15 residues. Germline V gene data show CDR1 as MGHRA and CDR2 as YSYEKL. The CDR3 DNA follows: TGCGCCAGCAGCCAAGTGGGCCGGGACTCCTACGAGCAGTACTTC. Encoded protein: CASSQVGRDSYEQYF.

This chain uses TRBV7-3 with TRBJ2-3, with a weak D call TRBD1 (7 bases). There are 17 residues in the CDR3. CDR1 is SGHTA, CDR2 FQGTGA, per germline. Trimming stripped 5 bases from V and 3 bases from J, with 21 bases between. CDR3 coding DNA: TGTGCCAGCAGCCTACAACAGGGGTGGGGGGAAACAGATACGCAGTATTTT. Its translation: CASSLQQGWGETDTQYF. Combining the CDR3 with reference TRBV7-3 and TRBJ2-3 gives the whole variable domain GAGVSQTPSNKVTEKGKYVELRCDPISGHTALYWYRQSLGQGPEFLIYFQGTGAADDSGLPNDRFFAVRPEGSVSTLKIQRTERGDSAVYLCASSLQQGWGETDTQYFGPGTRLTVL.

The rearrangement uses TRBV28 and TRBJ2-2; TRBD1 matches at 8 bases. Trimming cost V 6 bases and J 4 bases; bases outside gene matches: 7. Looked up from germline, CDR1 is MDHEN and CDR2 is SYDVKM. CDR3 size: 15 residues. The CDR3 reads CASRSGGVGTGELFF. DNA of the CDR3: TGTGCCAGCAGGTCAGGGGGCGTAGGCACCGGGGAGCTGTTTTTT. The full variable domain, with the rest looked up from reference TRBV28 and TRBJ2-2, is DVKVTQSSRYLVKRTGEKVFLECVQDMDHENMFWYRQDPGLGLRLIYFSYDVKMKEKGDIPEGYSVSREKKERFSLILESASTNQTSMYLCASRSGGVGTGELFFGEGSRLTVL.

J is TRBJ2-3 and V is TRBV7-3, with 7 bases lining up with TRBD2. The V segment lost 0 bases and the J segment 1 base; nucleotides outside the gene matches: 1. The germline gives CDR1 SGHTA, CDR2 FQGTGA. The CDR3 contains 15 residues. CDR3: CASSLTGGGTDTQYF. CDR3 DNA sequence: TGTGCCAGCAGCTTAACTGGGGGGGGCACAGATACGCAGTATTTT. Variable domain in full (rest from reference TRBV7-3 and TRBJ2-3): GAGVSQTPSNKVTEKGKYVELRCDPISGHTALYWYRQSLGQGPEFLIYFQGTGAADDSGLPNDRFFAVRPEGSVSTLKIQRTERGDSAVYLCASSLTGGGTDTQYFGPGTRLTVL.

The CDR3, as DNA: TGTGCCACCGCGGGGTTCGACAGGGCTGAAGAGACCCAGTACTTC. Translating gives CATAGFDRAEETQYF. The chain joins TRBV6-4 to TRBJ2-5; perhaps TRBD1 as D (7 bases). V lost 10 bases to trimming and J lost 3 bases, with 21 bases between them. Germline CDR1 MRHNA, CDR2 SNTAGT. This CDR3 has 15 residues.